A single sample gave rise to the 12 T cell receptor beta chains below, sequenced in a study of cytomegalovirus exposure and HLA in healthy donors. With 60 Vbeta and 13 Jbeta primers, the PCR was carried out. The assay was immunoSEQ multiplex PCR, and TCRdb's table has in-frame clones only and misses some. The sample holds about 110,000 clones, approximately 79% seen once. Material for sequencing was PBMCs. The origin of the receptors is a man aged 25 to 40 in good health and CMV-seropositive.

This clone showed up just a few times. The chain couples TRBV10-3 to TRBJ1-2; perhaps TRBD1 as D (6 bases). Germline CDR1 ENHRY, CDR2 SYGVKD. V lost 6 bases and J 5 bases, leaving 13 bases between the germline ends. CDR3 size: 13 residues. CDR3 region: CAISGDIGYGYTF. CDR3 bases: TGTGCCATCAGCGGGGACATAGGGTATGGCTACACCTTC.

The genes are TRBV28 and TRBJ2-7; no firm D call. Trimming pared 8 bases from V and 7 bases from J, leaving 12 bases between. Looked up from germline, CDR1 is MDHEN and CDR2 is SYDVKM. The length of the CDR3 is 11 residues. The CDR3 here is CASFSPEEQYF. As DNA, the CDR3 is TGTGCCAGCTTCAGTCCAGAAGAGCAGTACTTC.

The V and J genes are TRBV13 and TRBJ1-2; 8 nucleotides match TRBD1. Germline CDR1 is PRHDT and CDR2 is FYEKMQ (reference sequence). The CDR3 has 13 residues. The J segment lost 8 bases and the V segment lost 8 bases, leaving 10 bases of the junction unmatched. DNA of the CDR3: TGTGCCAGCGCCGGGACAGGCAATCAGGGCTACACCTTC. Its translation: CASAGTGNQGYTF. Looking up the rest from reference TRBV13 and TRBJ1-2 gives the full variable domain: AAGVIQSPRHLIKEKRETATLKCYPIPRHDTVYWYQQGPGQDPQFLISFYEKMQSDKGSIPDRFSAQQFSDYHSELNMSSLELGDSALYFCASAGTGNQGYTFGSGTRLTVV.

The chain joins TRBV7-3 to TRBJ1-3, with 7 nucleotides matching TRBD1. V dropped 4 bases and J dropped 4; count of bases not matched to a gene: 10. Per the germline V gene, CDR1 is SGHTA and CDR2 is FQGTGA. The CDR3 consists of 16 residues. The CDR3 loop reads CASSSPIDRVGNTIYF. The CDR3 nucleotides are TGTGCCAGCAGCTCCCCAATTGACAGGGTCGGAAACACCATATATTTT.

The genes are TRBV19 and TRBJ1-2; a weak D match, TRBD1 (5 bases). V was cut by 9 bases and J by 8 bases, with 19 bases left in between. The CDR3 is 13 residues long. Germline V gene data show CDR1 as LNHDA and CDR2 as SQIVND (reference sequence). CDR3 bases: TGTGCCAGCACCCCAGGCGGGGGTCGGGGCTACACCTTC. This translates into CASTPGGGRGYTF.

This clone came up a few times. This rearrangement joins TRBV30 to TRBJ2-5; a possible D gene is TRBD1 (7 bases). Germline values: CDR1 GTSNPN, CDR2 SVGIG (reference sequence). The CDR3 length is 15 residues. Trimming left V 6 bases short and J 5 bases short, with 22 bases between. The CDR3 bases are TGTGCCTGCTCCCCCCTCAGGGGGGTAGGTGAGACCCAGTACTTC. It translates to CACSPLRGVGETQYF.

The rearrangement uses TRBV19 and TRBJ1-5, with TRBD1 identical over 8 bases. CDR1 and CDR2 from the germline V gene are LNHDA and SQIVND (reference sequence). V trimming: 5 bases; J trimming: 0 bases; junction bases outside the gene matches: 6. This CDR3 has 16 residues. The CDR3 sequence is CASSGTGSYSNQPQHF. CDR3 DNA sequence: TGTGCCAGTAGTGGGACAGGCTCATATAGCAATCAGCCCCAGCATTTT.

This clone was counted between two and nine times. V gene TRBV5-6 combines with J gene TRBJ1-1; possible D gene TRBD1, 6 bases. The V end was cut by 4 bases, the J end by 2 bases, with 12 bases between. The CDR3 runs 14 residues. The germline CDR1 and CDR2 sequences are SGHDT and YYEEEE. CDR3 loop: CASSTRTDNTEAFF. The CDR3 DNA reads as TGTGCCAGCAGCACCCGGACAGACAACACTGAAGCTTTCTTT. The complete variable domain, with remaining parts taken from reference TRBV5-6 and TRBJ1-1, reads DAGVTQSPTHLIKTRGQQVTLRCSPKSGHDTVSWYQQALGQGPQFIFQYYEEEERQRGNFPDRFSGHQFPNYSSELNVNALLLGDSALYLCASSTRTDNTEAFFGQGTRLTVV.

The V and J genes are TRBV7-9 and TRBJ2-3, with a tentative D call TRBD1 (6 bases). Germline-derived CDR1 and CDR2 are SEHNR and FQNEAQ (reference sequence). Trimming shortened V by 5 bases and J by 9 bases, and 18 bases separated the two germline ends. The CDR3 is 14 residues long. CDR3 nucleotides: TGTGCCAGCAGCCCCTCGTTGGGGGCAGGGACGCAGTATTTT. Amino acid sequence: CASSPSLGAGTQYF.

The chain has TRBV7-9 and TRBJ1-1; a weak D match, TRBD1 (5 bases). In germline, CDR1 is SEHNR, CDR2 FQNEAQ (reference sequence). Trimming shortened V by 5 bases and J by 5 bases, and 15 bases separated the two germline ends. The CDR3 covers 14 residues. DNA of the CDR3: TGTGCCAGCAGCCCTGGGGACTCGGCGACTGAAGCTTTCTTT. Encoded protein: CASSPGDSATEAFF.

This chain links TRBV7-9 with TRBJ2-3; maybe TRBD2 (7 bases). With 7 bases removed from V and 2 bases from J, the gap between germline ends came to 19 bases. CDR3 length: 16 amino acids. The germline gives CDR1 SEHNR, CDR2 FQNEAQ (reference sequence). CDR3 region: CASTSGAGVITDTQYF. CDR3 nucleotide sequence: TGTGCCAGCACTTCGGGGGCGGGGGTGATCACAGATACGCAGTATTTT. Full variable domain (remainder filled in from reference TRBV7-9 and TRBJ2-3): DTGVSQNPRHKITKRGQNVTFRCDPISEHNRLYWYRQTLGQGPEFLTYFQNEAQLEKSRLLSDRFSAERPKGSFSTLEIQRTEQGDSAMYLCASTSGAGVITDTQYFGPGTRLTVL.

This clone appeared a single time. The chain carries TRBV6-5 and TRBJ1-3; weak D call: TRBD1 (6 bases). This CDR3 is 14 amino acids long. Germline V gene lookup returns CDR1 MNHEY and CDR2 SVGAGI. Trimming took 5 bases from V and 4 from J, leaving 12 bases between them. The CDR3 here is CASSPQGSGNTIYF. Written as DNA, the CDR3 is TGTGCCAGCAGTCCTCAGGGGAGCGGAAACACCATATATTTT.